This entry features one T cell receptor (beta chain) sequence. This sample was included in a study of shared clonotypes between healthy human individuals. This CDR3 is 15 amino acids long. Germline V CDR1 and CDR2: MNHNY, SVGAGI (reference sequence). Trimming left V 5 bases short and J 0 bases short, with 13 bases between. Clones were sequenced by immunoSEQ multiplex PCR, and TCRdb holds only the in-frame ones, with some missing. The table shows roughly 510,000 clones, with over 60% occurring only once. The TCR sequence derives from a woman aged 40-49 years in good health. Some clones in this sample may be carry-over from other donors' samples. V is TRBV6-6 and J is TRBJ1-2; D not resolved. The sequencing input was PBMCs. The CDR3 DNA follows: TGTGCCAGCAGTCCCCTTTTGGTACCTAACTATGGCTACACCTTC. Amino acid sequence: CASSPLLVPNYGYTF.